The rows below give T cell receptor beta chains drawn from one sample of a study of T cells in Graves' hyperthyroidism and ophthalmopathy. TCRdb used MiXCR to reprocess the multiplex PCR reads, holding one entry per CDR3 protein. The table lists 500,000 to 750,000 distinct CDR3 sequences, 35% to 55% of them singletons. Sequenced input: peripheral blood or thyroid tissue (not recorded which). These receptors all stem from a young woman with Graves' hyperthyroidism. Both conserved end residues are part of each CDR3. D genes are given only for firm matches. Size values are once, few and many counts, or a class for expanded clones, and some rows have none.

CASSLAGVGYEQYF	TGTGCCAGCAGTTTAGCGGGAGTGGGTTACGAGCAGTACTTC	.	TRBJ2-7	TRBV12-3/TRBV12-4	many
CSAPWGSRDEKLFF	TGCAGTGCTCCCTGGGGGAGCCGAGATGAAAAACTGTTTTTT	.	TRBJ1-4	TRBV20-1	many
CAITRAFGDGYTF	TGTGCCATCACCCGGGCTTTTGGGGATGGCTACACCTTC	.	TRBJ1-2	TRBV10-3	many
CASSLVGTEQRGYTF	TGTGCCAGCAGCTTAGTAGGGACAGAACAACGGGGCTACACCTTC	TRBD1	TRBJ1-2	TRBV11-1	.
CASSEGTGGGSYYGYTF	TGTGCCAGCAGTGAAGGGACAGGGGGCGGGTCTTACTATGGCTACACCTTC	TRBD1	TRBJ1-2	TRBV6-1	few
CASSIDLYGSSYNEQFF	TGTGCCAGTAGTATAGATCTCTACGGGAGCTCCTACAATGAGCAGTTCTTC	.	TRBJ2-1	TRBV19	.
CSVEGPGQPQHF	TGCAGCGTTGAGGGGCCGGGGCAGCCCCAGCATTTT	.	TRBJ1-5	TRBV29-1	.
CSAGTGINTGELFF	TGCAGTGCCGGGACAGGGATTAACACCGGGGAGCTGTTTTTT	TRBD1	TRBJ2-2	TRBV20-1	.
CASSPGTSGRAGETQYF	TGTGCCAGCAGCCCTGGGACTAGCGGGAGGGCCGGGGAGACCCAGTACTTC	TRBD2	TRBJ2-5	TRBV12-3/TRBV12-4	many
CASSQQPGQGGEKLFF	TGTGCCAGCAGCCAACAGCCGGGACAGGGAGGTGAAAAACTGTTTTTT	TRBD1	TRBJ1-4	TRBV4-2	.
CASSQRSGGLGSPLHF	TGTGCCAGCAGTCAAAGATCAGGGGGGTTAGGTTCACCCCTCCACTTT	TRBD1	TRBJ1-6	TRBV2	many
CSAGGPWDTEAFF	TGCAGTGCTGGGGGCCCGTGGGACACTGAAGCTTTCTTT	.	TRBJ1-1	TRBV20-1	few
CASSQDWGGLTNHGYTF	TGTGCCAGCAGCCAAGATTGGGGGGGCCTTACAAATCATGGCTACACCTTC	.	TRBJ1-2	TRBV3-1	.
CARIDSRVGGYTF	TGCGCCAGAATAGACTCCAGGGTTGGCGGCTACACCTTC	.	TRBJ1-2	TRBV10-1	many
CASSETSGHAGELFF	TGTGCCAGCAGCGAAACTAGCGGGCATGCCGGGGAGCTGTTTTTT	TRBD2	TRBJ2-2	TRBV5-6	.
CSVEQAGGSYEQYF	TGCAGCGTTGAACAGGCGGGAGGATCCTACGAGCAGTACTTC	TRBD2	TRBJ2-7	TRBV29-1	many
CASSRMGGEYEQYF	TGTGCCAGCAGCAGAATGGGGGGCGAATACGAGCAGTACTTC	.	TRBJ2-7	TRBV9	.
CSAARSWEKLFF	TGCAGTGCCGCGAGGAGTTGGGAAAAACTGTTTTTT	.	TRBJ1-4	TRBV20-1	.
CATSSLDYYEQYF	TGTGCCACCAGCAGCTTGGACTACTACGAGCAGTACTTC	.	TRBJ2-7	TRBV15	.
CSAYRTDYNEQFF	TGCAGTGCTTACCGGACGGACTACAATGAGCAGTTCTTC	.	TRBJ2-1	TRBV20-1	once
CASSPPVSIQETQYF	TGTGCCAGCTCACCACCGGTCTCTATCCAAGAGACCCAGTACTTC	.	TRBJ2-5	TRBV18	few
CSASATGLAGSNEHF	TGCAGTGCTAGTGCCACAGGACTAGCGGGCAGCAATGAGCATTTT	.	TRBJ1-5	TRBV20-1	.
CASSSWGRNQPQHF	TGTGCCAGCAGCTCATGGGGGAGGAATCAGCCCCAGCATTTT	.	TRBJ1-5	TRBV5-4	few
CASSQESGILNSPLHF	TGTGCCAGCAGCCAAGAGTCAGGGATATTAAATTCACCCCTCCACTTT	.	TRBJ1-6	TRBV3-1	.
CASSLGAGDTEAFF	TGCGCCAGCAGCCTGGGGGCAGGGGACACTGAAGCTTTCTTT	.	TRBJ1-1	TRBV5-1	.
CASSGQGPGANVLTF	TGTGCCAGCAGTGGACAGGGACCTGGGGCCAACGTCCTGACTTTC	TRBD1	TRBJ2-6	TRBV2	once
CASNRGNTEAFF	TGTGCCAGCAATAGAGGGAACACTGAAGCTTTCTTT	.	TRBJ1-1	TRBV6-6	many
CAWSPGGAGGGYTF	TGTGCCTGGAGTCCAGGGGGCGCCGGAGGAGGCTACACCTTC	TRBD1	TRBJ1-2	TRBV30	.
CASSTYSTGNTIYF	TGTGCCAGCAGCACCTACAGTACTGGAAACACCATATATTTT	.	TRBJ1-3	TRBV5-6	few
CASNPRGAGDEQYF	TGTGCCAGCAACCCCAGAGGCGCAGGGGACGAGCAGTACTTC	.	TRBJ2-7	TRBV14	many
CASSSYVTSGDRGQTQYF	TGTGCCAGCAGTTCCTACGTGACTAGCGGGGACAGGGGCCAGACCCAGTACTTC	.	TRBJ2-5	TRBV6-5	once
CASSLQGRGANVLTF	TGTGCCAGCAGTTTACAGGGCCGTGGGGCCAACGTCCTGACTTTC	.	TRBJ2-6	TRBV6-5	many
CSVEVGTSGTQYF	TGCAGCGTTGAAGTAGGGACTAGCGGGACCCAGTACTTC	TRBD2	TRBJ2-5	TRBV29-1	.
CASTVVQGSNQPQHF	TGTGCCAGCACCGTGGTTCAGGGAAGCAATCAGCCCCAGCATTTT	.	TRBJ1-5	TRBV6-2/TRBV6-3	many
CSALEDRATNEKLFF	TGCAGTGCTCTTGAAGACAGGGCGACAAATGAAAAACTGTTTTTT	TRBD1	TRBJ1-4	TRBV20-1	many
CSVGTEHMNTEAFF	TGCAGCGTCGGGACAGAGCACATGAACACTGAAGCTTTCTTT	TRBD1	TRBJ1-1	TRBV29-1	many
CSPGRSMNTEAFF	TGCAGCCCTGGACGGTCCATGAACACTGAAGCTTTCTTT	.	TRBJ1-1	TRBV29-1	.
CASSPDRGSGYTF	TGTGCCAGCAGCCCCGACAGGGGAAGTGGCTACACCTTC	TRBD1	TRBJ1-2	TRBV7-2	many
CASSEWESQGGYTF	TGTGCCAGCAGTGAATGGGAAAGCCAAGGAGGCTACACCTTC	.	TRBJ1-2	TRBV2	.
CASSFSQGAIGGYTF	TGTGCCAGCAGTTTCTCACAGGGGGCTATAGGTGGCTACACCTTC	TRBD1	TRBJ1-2	TRBV27	many
CASSATYRGSGNTIYF	TGTGCCAGCAGCGCCACCTACAGAGGCTCTGGAAACACCATATATTTT	.	TRBJ1-3	TRBV7-8	many